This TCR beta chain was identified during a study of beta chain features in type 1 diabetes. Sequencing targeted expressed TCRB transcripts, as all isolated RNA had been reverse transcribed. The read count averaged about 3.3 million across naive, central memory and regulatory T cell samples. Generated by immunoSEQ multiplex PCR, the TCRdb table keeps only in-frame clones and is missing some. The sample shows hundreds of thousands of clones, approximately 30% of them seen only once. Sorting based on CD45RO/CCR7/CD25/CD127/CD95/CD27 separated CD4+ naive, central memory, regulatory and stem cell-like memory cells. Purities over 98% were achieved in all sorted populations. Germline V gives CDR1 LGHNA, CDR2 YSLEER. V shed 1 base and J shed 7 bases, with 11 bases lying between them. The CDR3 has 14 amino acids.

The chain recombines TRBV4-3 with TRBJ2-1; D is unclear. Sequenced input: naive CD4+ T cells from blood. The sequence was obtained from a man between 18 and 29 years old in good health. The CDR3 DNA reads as TGCGCCAGCAGCCAAGCGACCCTCTCAAATGAGCAGTTCTTC. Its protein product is CASSQATLSNEQFF.